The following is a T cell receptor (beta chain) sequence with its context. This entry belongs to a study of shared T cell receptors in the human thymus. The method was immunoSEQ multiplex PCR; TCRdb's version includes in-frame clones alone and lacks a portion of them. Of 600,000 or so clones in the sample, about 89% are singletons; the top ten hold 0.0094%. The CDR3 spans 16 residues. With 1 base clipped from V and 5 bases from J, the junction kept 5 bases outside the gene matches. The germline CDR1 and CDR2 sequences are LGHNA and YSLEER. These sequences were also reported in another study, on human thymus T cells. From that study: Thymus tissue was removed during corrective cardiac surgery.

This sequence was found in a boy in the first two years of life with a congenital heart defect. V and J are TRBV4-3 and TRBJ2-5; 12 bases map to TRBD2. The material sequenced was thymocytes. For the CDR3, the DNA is TGCGCCAGCAGCCAAGGGACTAGCGGGAATGTGGAGACCCAGTACTTC. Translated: CASSQGTSGNVETQYF.